These 8 T cell receptor beta chains share one sample of origin, sequenced in a study of T cell changes during pregnancy in multiple sclerosis. Using immunoSEQ multiplex PCR, the repertoire was profiled, and TCRdb retains in-frame clones only, with some absent. The data contain tens of thousands of clones, under 95% of them singletons. Specimen: CD8+ T cells from peripheral blood mononuclear cells, collected in the first trimester of pregnancy. The source is a female donor with multiple sclerosis, enrolled in a pregnancy study.

The V call is TRBV7-9, the J call TRBJ1-2; D is undetermined. Germline V gives CDR1 SEHNR, CDR2 FQNEAQ (reference sequence). With 3 bases removed from V and 5 bases from J, the gap between germline ends came to 19 bases. The CDR3 totals 16 residues. The CDR3 bases are TGTGCCAGCAGCTTCGGGCCTGGACGGACTCAATATGGCTACACCTTC. It specifies CASSFGPGRTQYGYTF.

This chain links TRBV7-8 with TRBJ2-3, with TRBD2 matching 13 bases. CDR1 and CDR2 (germline): SGHVS, FQNEAQ. The CDR3 runs 18 residues. Trimming at V came to 7 bases and at J to 6 bases, leaving 16 bases not matched to a gene. The CDR3 DNA is TGTGCCAGCACCCTAAGCGGACTAGCGGGGGCGACATGGGATACGCAGTATTTT. This translates into CASTLSGLAGATWDTQYF.

V usage is TRBV2 and J usage is TRBJ2-3; 13 bases agree with TRBD2. This CDR3 comprises 15 residues. CDR1 and CDR2 (germline): SNHLY, FYNNEI. J was trimmed by 4 bases and V by 7 bases; bases with no gene match: 5. This CDR3 reads CASKTSGGASDTQYF. In nucleotides, the CDR3 is TGTGCCAGCAAAACTAGCGGGGGGGCGTCAGATACGCAGTATTTT.

V and J are TRBV6-6 and TRBJ2-5; 7 bases align to TRBD1. Looked up from germline, CDR1 is MNHNY and CDR2 is SVGAGI (reference sequence). The CDR3 has 15 residues. J gave up 4 bases and V 5 bases, and 10 bases lay outside the gene matches. For the CDR3, the DNA is TGTGCCAGCAGTCCCCCGGACAGGCTGATAGAGACCCAGTACTTC. This sequence encodes CASSPPDRLIETQYF.

The chain uses TRBV11-2 and TRBJ1-4; D gene uncertain. Germline V lookup: CDR1 SGHAT, CDR2 FQNNGV. The CDR3 has 16 residues. V shed 0 bases and J shed 3 bases, with 11 bases lying between them. CDR3 loop: CASSLDLSEANEKLFF. CDR3 nucleotide sequence: TGTGCCAGCAGCTTAGACCTCAGTGAAGCTAATGAAAAACTGTTTTTT.

This clone turned up a few times. The chain couples TRBV19 to TRBJ2-4; weak D call: TRBD1 (5 bases). CDR1 is LNHDA and CDR2 is SQIVND in the germline V gene (reference sequence). V was shortened by 2 bases and J by 7 bases, with 15 bases between the two germline ends. This CDR3 spans 15 amino acids. CDR3 loop: CASSILQEGVNIQYF. The CDR3 DNA sequence: TGTGCCAGTAGTATACTACAGGAAGGGGTGAACATTCAGTACTTC.

The rearrangement uses TRBV11-2 and TRBJ2-7; 7 nucleotides line up with TRBD1. The CDR3 is 12 residues long. Looked up from germline, CDR1 is SGHAT and CDR2 is FQNNGV. V was pared by 5 bases and J by 5 bases, with 3 bases of the junction left unmatched. CDR3 DNA: TGTGCCAGCAGCACCCAGGGGGACGAGCAGTACTTC. Translating gives CASSTQGDEQYF.

V usage is TRBV19 and J usage is TRBJ2-7, with 11 bases lining up with TRBD1. Germline V CDR1 and CDR2: LNHDA, SQIVND (reference sequence). CDR3 size: 14 residues. The trim removed 4 bases at V and 6 bases at J, leaving 5 bases unmatched. CDR3 amino acids: CASSTDRGRGEQYF. CDR3 DNA sequence: TGTGCCAGTAGTACGGACAGGGGGCGCGGCGAGCAGTACTTC.